Detailed here is one TCR beta chain. Its matching antigen is unknown. These data come from a study of cytomegalovirus exposure and HLA in healthy donors. Study-wide context: There were fewer than 130 million unique TCR beta sequences, drawn from about 179 million T cells, in an earlier analysis. Falling in the Caucasian-associated ancestry cluster were 81% of 350 to 400 genotyped donors. Study outcomes and limitations: About 87% or about 30% of the time was how often most TCR beta V segments were productive, according to an earlier analysis. Per published accounts, TCR beta sequences correctly predicted the HLA-A and HLA-B alleles of most subjects.

The PCR employed 60 Vbeta primers together with 13 Jbeta primers. The protocol was immunoSEQ multiplex PCR, while the TCRdb copy is restricted to in-frame clones and leaves out a portion. Here the sample table reports 35,000 to 50,000 clones. The V and J ends lost 4 bases and 5 bases, in that order; junction bases with no gene match: 8. This CDR3 comprises 15 residues. Germline CDR1 and CDR2: SGDLS and YYNGEE. The sequencing input was PBMCs. This TCR was sampled from a woman in her 30s in good health and CMV-seropositive. The genes are TRBV9 and TRBJ2-1; TRBD2 matches 8 bases. In nucleotides, the CDR3 is TGTGCCAGCAGCACCCGGGGGGGCCTCGACAATGAGCAGTTCTTC. Protein sequence: CASSTRGGLDNEQFF.